Sequencing of this T cell receptor beta chain was carried out in a study of cytomegalovirus exposure and HLA in healthy donors. Overall study results and limits: Later on, an analysis showed TCR association rates differing by HLA locus, with DRB1 the most and HLA-C the fewest.

Primers: 60 Vbeta forward and 13 Jbeta reverse. Using immunoSEQ multiplex PCR, the repertoire was profiled, and TCRdb retains in-frame clones only, with some absent. In the table there are under 200,000 clones, roughly 80% of which are singletons. The CDR3 covers 12 residues. Looked up from germline, CDR1 is MNHNS and CDR2 is SASEGT. Between the trimmed V and J ends, which lost 2 bases and 4 bases, there was a span of 5 bases. With respect to this clone: Its antigen is undetermined.

Source material: PBMCs. The receptor was isolated from a man between 40 and 49 years old in good health and CMV-seropositive. The chain carries TRBV6-1 and TRBJ2-5, with D uncertain. The CDR3 region has the DNA TGTGCCAGCAGTGAATTCGGAGAGACCCAGTACTTC. Translated, it gives CASSEFGETQYF.